The TCR beta chain under discussion was sequenced for a study of low-dose radiotherapy and immunotherapy resistance in tumors. Study-wide background: Cohort 1 was given 0.5 Gy fractions every 2 weeks, 6.5 Gy in total. Each patient took aspirin at a dose of 300 mg by mouth once daily over the course of four cycles, with dosing beginning on cycle 1 day 1.

TRAV- and TRBV-specific primers were used for first-strand cDNA, which covered alpha and beta chains. TCRs were amplified for roughly 20 PCR cycles with a constant-region primer and V-primer adapter. In vitro transcription amplified isolated mRNA. A single record per CDR3 protein comes from TCRdb applying MiXCR to the reads. The sample includes tens of thousands of distinct CDR3 sequences, about a sixth of them seen just once. Within the sample, this clonotype is medium-sized. Specified time point: before trial treatment. The study gave donors nivolumab, ipilimumab, aspirin, low-dose cyclophosphamide and low-dose radiotherapy. Germline CDR1 is LNHNV and CDR2 is YYDKDF (reference sequence). The CDR3 runs 16 residues. With 5 bases removed from V and 2 bases from J, the gap between germline ends came to 17 bases.

The V call is TRBV15, the J call TRBJ2-3, with a tentative D call TRBD2 (6 bases). Sequenced here: PBMCs, sampled before treatment. This TCR was sampled from a male donor with prostate cancer. The CDR3 sequence: CATSRGTGGATDTQYF. The CDR3 DNA reads TGTGCCACCAGCCGTGGGACGGGCGGGGCCACAGATACGCAGTATTTT.